The entry below gives a single T cell receptor beta chain sequence along with its context. Between the trimmed V and J ends, which lost 4 bases and 1 base, there was a span of 16 bases. The CDR3 is 16 amino acids. Germline lookup yields CDR1 LNHDA and CDR2 SQIVND (reference sequence). This sample is part of a study of blood T cell repertoires in COVID-19. Authors' data handling: By means of reference gene primer amplification, nucleated cell counts were estimated. Measured with immunoSEQ multiplex PCR; TCRdb has only the in-frame clones, and not every one. That table supplies the V and J calls and clone size; D and trimming were determined from the DNA. The data hold about 140,000 clones, with around 73% observed a single time.

The source is a man aged 55 to 69 who had recovered from COVID-19. J is TRBJ2-5 and V is TRBV19, with D possibly TRBD1 on 6 matching bases. Sequencing input: peripheral blood. This CDR3 reads CASSTNTGTRQETQYF. The CDR3 DNA is TGTGCCAGTAGTACGAATACAGGGACCCGCCAAGAGACCCAGTACTTC.